This T cell receptor (beta chain) was retrieved from a study of blood T cell repertoires in COVID-19. Assay: immunoSEQ multiplex PCR; the TCRdb copy retains only in-frame clones and omits some. The data hold about 150,000 clones, with about 80% observed a single time. Cohort allocation depended upon clinical history that participants reported. All recovered Cohort 3 donors got two negative PCRs, got clearance, or saw symptom resolution. Sequencing was carried out using PBMCs or T cells enriched from blood (not recorded which). This receptor was taken from a man in his forties or fifties who had recovered from COVID-19.

The CDR3 loop reads CAWGQASSYEQYF. CDR3 coding DNA: TGTGCCTGGGGACAGGCGAGCTCCTACGAGCAGTACTTC. This chain links TRBV30 with TRBJ2-7; 7 nucleotides agree with TRBD1. From germline, CDR1 is GTSNPN and CDR2 SVGIG (reference sequence). V dropped 5 bases and J dropped 0; count of bases not matched to a gene: 4. The CDR3 has 13 residues.